The source of this T cell receptor beta chain is a study of T cell responses to AZD1222 COVID-19 vaccine. Study-wide findings and caveats: Scientists sampled the repertoires only once the peak T cell response had passed.

The ends were cut back, 5 bases at V and 3 bases at J, with 11 bases in the middle. This CDR3 region has 13 residues. Germline CDR1 GTSNPN, CDR2 SVGIG (reference sequence). TCRdb's table, derived via immunoSEQ multiplex PCR, lists solely in-frame clones and lacks some. The repertoire holds approximately 96,000 clones, with around 84% as singletons. Pooling covered second doses at about 4 or about 12 weeks. With regard to this clone: Its matching antigen is unknown.

This chain joins TRBV30 and TRBJ1-3; D perhaps matches TRBD1 (5 bases). The specimen was peripheral blood, collected 28 days after the second AZD1222 dose. The receptor was derived from an adult who received the AZD1222 COVID-19 vaccine. Here the CDR3 reads CAWASGNGNTIYF. The CDR3 DNA is TGTGCCTGGGCCTCAGGGAATGGAAACACCATATATTTT.